What follows describes a single T cell receptor beta chain. Antigen: not known. Both 60 Vbeta primers and 13 Jbeta primers went into the PCR. In the authors' workflow: Later, an analysis found roughly 80 million unique TCR beta chains, and some 10 million of these were shared. Assay: immunoSEQ multiplex PCR; the TCRdb copy retains only in-frame clones and omits some. For V, J and clone size, that table is used; D and trimming come from the DNA. Of roughly 150,000 clones in the sample, roughly 80% are singletons; the top ten hold 3.1%. These data originate in a study of cytomegalovirus exposure and HLA in healthy donors. Broader study findings: It was reported that TCR beta sequences correctly inferred the HLA-A and HLA-B alleles for most subjects. Some TCR beta chains (more than 150 of them) were listed as cytomegalovirus-associated. A further, later analysis showed that HLA-associated TCR beta chains (compared with equally common others) were more clonally expanded.

The germline gives CDR1 KGHSH, CDR2 LQKENI. CDR3 length equals 12 residues. V was trimmed by 3 bases and J by 12 bases, leaving 12 bases between them. Sample: PBMCs. The V call is TRBV18, the J call TRBJ2-1, with D unresolved. The sequence derives from a male donor in good health and CMV-seronegative. The DNA for the CDR3 is TGTGCCAGCTCACCCGAACGGGTGTGGCAGTTCTTC. Translating gives CASSPERVWQFF.